This T cell receptor (beta chain) was recorded in a study of cytomegalovirus exposure and HLA in healthy donors. The study's findings and limits: Testing in vitro showed a few CMV-associated chains specific for CMV antigens. Prediction of most subjects' HLA-A and HLA-B alleles by TCR beta sequences was reportedly accurate. Available immune exposure information was restricted to CMV serostatus only. A link between a missense DCLRE1C variant and TCR beta V- and J-gene trimming emerged from a later analysis.

Vbeta (60) and Jbeta (13) primers were used in the PCR. Sequencing was performed with immunoSEQ multiplex PCR; in TCRdb, only in-frame clones are kept and a portion is missing. The top ten clones hold under 5% of a sample with about 120,000 clones, roughly 70% of them seen once. As for this clone: The target antigen is unknown.

The clonotype was recovered from a man aged 25 to 40 in good health and CMV-seronegative. Sequenced material: PBMCs.

CDR3 DNA: TGTGCCAGCAGCCCCTTTGCGGGGGCAAACACTGAAGCTTTCTTT. Translated: CASSPFAGANTEAFF. The V and J genes are TRBV7-2 and TRBJ1-1; a possible D gene is TRBD1 (6 bases). This CDR3 region has 15 residues. Germline V gene lookup returns CDR1 SGHTA and CDR2 FQGNSA. V lost 5 bases and J 2 bases, leaving 15 bases between the germline ends.